These 15 T cell receptor beta chains were sequenced from one sample in a study of OX40 agonist ivuxolimab in advanced cancers. Profiling relied on immunoSEQ multiplex PCR, and the TCRdb table lists in-frame clones only, not all of them. The profile covers tens of thousands of clones, with over 75% appearing a single time and roughly 2.5% taken by the ten largest. The specimen was CD4+ or CD8+ T cells sorted from blood, collected in a trial of the OX40 agonist ivuxolimab. The receptors here all came from an adult with an advanced solid tumor such as melanoma, head and neck, liver or kidney cancer.

The V and J genes are TRBV6-4 and TRBJ2-5; 9 bases match TRBD2. The CDR3 is made up of 16 amino acids. V lost 3 bases to trimming and J lost 4 bases; unmatched junction nucleotides: 9. Germline V lookup: CDR1 MRHNA, CDR2 SNTAGT. The chain's CDR3 is CASSDVWAGGGETQYF. CDR3 DNA: TGTGCCAGCAGTGATGTGTGGGCGGGAGGGGGAGAGACCCAGTACTTC.

The chain has TRBV4-1 and TRBJ2-5; D unresolved. The CDR3 runs to 13 residues. Per germline, CDR1 MGHRA and CDR2 YSYEKL. The V end lost 4 bases, the J end lost 9 bases, and 15 bases lay between the germline ends. The CDR3 here is CASSRKAGSAQYF. The CDR3 DNA reads as TGCGCCAGCAGCCGGAAGGCTGGATCGGCCCAGTACTTC.

This clone is a singleton in its sample. J is TRBJ1-1 and V is TRBV2; 8 bases line up with TRBD1. Per germline, CDR1 SNHLY and CDR2 FYNNEI. V lost 5 bases to trimming and J lost 5 bases; unmatched junction nucleotides: 13. This CDR3 is 16 amino acids long. Written as DNA, the CDR3 is TGTGCCAGCAGTCCATCTCCGACAGGGGAAATGACTGAAGCTTTCTTT. Residues: CASSPSPTGEMTEAFF.

The rearrangement links TRBV5-1 to TRBJ2-5, with TRBD2 matching 7 bases. V shed 4 bases, J shed 5 bases, and the junction held 17 bases outside the gene matches. Per the germline V gene, CDR1 is SGHRS and CDR2 is YFSETQ. The CDR3 has 17 amino acids. The CDR3 nucleotides read TGCGCCAGCAGCGAGCCTCTCCGCGGGGCAGCGGGGGAGACCCAGTACTTC. Translating gives CASSEPLRGAAGETQYF.

The chain couples TRBV2 to TRBJ2-1; D is possibly TRBD2 (6 bases). CDR3 length: 13 amino acids. Germline V gene lookup returns CDR1 SNHLY and CDR2 FYNNEI. Trimming removed 6 bases from V and 7 bases from J, with 13 bases in between. CDR3 residues: CASSSSGRNEQFF. The CDR3 nucleotides are TGTGCCAGCAGCTCCTCGGGGAGGAATGAGCAGTTCTTC.

The gene calls are TRBV5-1 and TRBJ1-4; 8 bases map to TRBD1. CDR3 size: 14 residues. Germline V gives CDR1 SGHRS, CDR2 YFSETQ. After removal of 6 bases from V and 8 bases from J, the junction contained 9 bases not matched to a gene. CDR3 DNA sequence: TGCGCCAGCACCCTGGGACAGGCTGGCGAAAAACTGTTTTTT. This gives the protein CASTLGQAGEKLFF.

The V and J genes are TRBV5-1 and TRBJ2-2; TRBD2 might be the D (6 bases). The CDR3 spans 15 residues. Germline V gene lookup returns CDR1 SGHRS and CDR2 YFSETQ. Trimming cost V 4 bases and J 3 bases, with 13 bases left between them. The CDR3 reads CASSLWGEDTGELFF. For the CDR3, the DNA is TGCGCCAGCAGCCTGTGGGGGGAGGACACCGGGGAGCTGTTTTTT.

The rearrangement joins TRBV28 to TRBJ2-5; tentative D call: TRBD1 (8 bases). Germline CDR1 MDHEN, CDR2 SYDVKM. The CDR3 consists of 15 residues. V gave up 3 bases and J gave up 5 bases, with 16 bases separating them. CDR3 amino acids: CASSFTGGVVETQYF. The CDR3 nucleotides read TGTGCCAGCAGTTTCACAGGGGGGGTCGTGGAGACCCAGTACTTC.

The chain is built from TRBV18 and TRBJ2-1, with D tentatively TRBD1 (6 bases). Trimming shortened V by 3 bases and J by 6 bases, and 15 bases separated the two germline ends. The CDR3 has 15 residues. CDR1 KGHSH and CDR2 LQKENI come from the germline V gene. CDR3 region: CASSPGLTQGNEQFF. CDR3 coding DNA: TGTGCCAGCTCACCCGGTCTGACACAGGGCAATGAGCAGTTCTTC.

V usage is TRBV7-2 and J usage is TRBJ2-7; D possibly matches TRBD1 or TRBD2 (6 bases each). Deletions cut 7 bases from V and 1 base from J, with 11 bases between. The CDR3 loop spans 13 amino acids. Germline loops: CDR1 SGHTA, CDR2 FQGNSA. CDR3 in amino acids: CASTQGRSYEQYF. CDR3 sequence (DNA): TGTGCCAGCACCCAGGGGAGGTCCTACGAGCAGTACTTC.

V is TRBV5-8 and J is TRBJ2-3; no reliable D call. The germline gives CDR1 SGHTS, CDR2 YDEGEE. The CDR3 contains 12 residues. V shed 1 base and J shed 6 bases, with 6 bases lying between them. CDR3 DNA sequence: TGTGCCAGCAGCTTGCTGGGGGATACGCAGTATTTT. This translates into CASSLLGDTQYF. Using reference TRBV5-8 and TRBJ2-3 for the parts outside the CDR3, the full variable domain is EAGVTQSPTHLIKTRGQQATLRCSPISGHTSVYWYQQALGLGLQFLLWYDEGEERNRGNFPPRFSGRQFPNYSSELNVNALELEDSALYLCASSLLGDTQYFGPGTRLTVL.

The CDR3 DNA sequence: TGCAGCGTTGAACCGACAGCTGGGGCGAGCAATGAGCAGTTCTTC. Translated: CSVEPTAGASNEQFF. The chain recombines TRBV29-1 with TRBJ2-1, with D perhaps matching TRBD1 (5 bases). Germline values: CDR1 SQVTM, CDR2 ANQGSEA. The CDR3 consists of 15 residues. V shed 2 bases and J shed 6 bases, with 17 bases lying between them.

The chain recombines TRBV5-1 with TRBJ2-2; 15 bases are shared with TRBD2. The CDR3 has 18 amino acids. Trimming took 4 bases from V and 0 from J; bases not matched to a gene: 4. Germline V gene sequence: CDR1 SGHRS, CDR2 YFSETQ. The chain's CDR3 is CASSPGLAGGANTGELFF. CDR3 sequence (DNA): TGCGCCAGCAGCCCTGGACTAGCGGGAGGGGCGAACACCGGGGAGCTGTTTTTT.

The rearrangement links TRBV30 to TRBJ2-6; TRBD1 might be the D (5 bases). The germline V gene has CDR1 GTSNPN and CDR2 SVGIG (reference sequence). Trimming left V 5 bases short and J 1 base short, with 6 bases between. The CDR3 loop spans 13 amino acids. Written as DNA, the CDR3 is TGTGCCTGGGACAGTTCTGGGGCCAACGTCCTGACTTTC. This gives the protein CAWDSSGANVLTF. Variable domain in full (rest from reference TRBV30 and TRBJ2-6): SQTIHQWPATLVQPVGSPLSLECTVEGTSNPNLYWYRQAAGRGLQLLFYSVGIGQISSEVPQNLSASRPQDRQFILSSKKLLLSDSGFYLCAWDSSGANVLTFGAGSRLTVL.

The V gene is TRBV29-1, the J gene TRBJ2-3; no reliable D call. CDR3 length: 11 residues. V lost 8 bases and J lost 5, with 11 bases in between. Germline assignment: CDR1 SQVTM and CDR2 ANQGSEA. The CDR3 here is CSWRTGDTQYF. As DNA, the CDR3 is TGCAGCTGGCGTACGGGAGATACGCAGTATTTT.